Below are 31 T cell receptor beta chains sequenced from a single sample in a study of T-cell memory formation after mild COVID-19. TCRdb processed the 5' RACE reads anew with MiXCR; each CDR3 protein has one entry. The sample carries about 560,000 distinct CDR3 sequences, roughly 22% recorded once. The sequenced sample consisted of PBMCs or a T cell subset sorted from them (not recorded which). The receptors come from an adult woman who had mild COVID-19 (a few samples of this study predate the infection). Cell type and time point are not known.

In its sample, this clonotype was seen a few times. V and J are TRBV29-1 and TRBJ1-2; D uncertain. V lost 4 bases and J lost 4, with 10 bases in between. This CDR3 comprises 12 residues. Germline assignment: CDR1 SQVTM and CDR2 ANQGSEA. The CDR3 here is CSVVAGLYGYTF. In DNA, the CDR3 is TGCAGCGTTGTGGCGGGCCTCTATGGCTACACCTTC.

The rearrangement uses TRBV7-9 and TRBJ2-7; D is perhaps TRBD1 (6 bases). Deletions cut 5 bases from V and 1 base from J, with 18 bases between. This CDR3 region has 16 residues. The germline V gene has CDR1 SEHNR and CDR2 FQNEAQ (reference sequence). The CDR3 coding sequence is TGTGCCAGCAGCAGCCCTTTGGACAGCCTTTCCTACGAGCAGTACTTC. Translation: CASSSPLDSLSYEQYF.

In its sample, this clonotype was seen a few times. The chain combines TRBV5-1 with TRBJ2-5; TRBD2 matches at 13 bases. Unmatched junction bases numbered 2, after V lost 6 bases and J lost 0 bases. The CDR3 has 15 residues. Germline lookup yields CDR1 SGHRS and CDR2 YFSETQ. In DNA form, the CDR3 reads TGCGCCAGCACCGGACTAGCGGGAGACCAAGAGACCCAGTACTTC. Encoded protein: CASTGLAGDQETQYF.

This clonotype was detected only a few times. The chain couples TRBV12-3 or TRBV12-4 to TRBJ1-1; a possible D gene is TRBD1 (6 bases). Trimming left V 3 bases short and J 3 bases short, with 20 bases between. This CDR3 is built from 17 residues. CDR3 residues: CASSFSWGRFTDTEAFF. CDR3 sequence (DNA): TGTGCCAGCAGTTTTAGTTGGGGGCGCTTTACTGACACTGAAGCTTTCTTT.

The V and J genes are TRBV19 and TRBJ1-1; D remains ambiguous. CDR3 size: 10 residues. V was clipped by 2 bases and J by 8 bases, with 3 bases between them. The V gene's germline CDR1 is LNHDA and CDR2 SQIVND (reference sequence). CDR3 sequence reads: CASSIWEAFF. DNA of the CDR3: TGTGCCAGTAGTATATGGGAAGCTTTCTTT.

The chain couples TRBV7-2 to TRBJ2-7; D is unresolved. The V end was cut by 4 bases, the J end by 4 bases, with 20 bases between. Germline V gives CDR1 SGHTA, CDR2 FQGNSA. This CDR3 is 16 amino acids long. CDR3 DNA sequence: TGTGCCAGCAGCTCCGACCTGCCTCATCTAGGTTACGAGCAGTACTTC. The encoded protein is CASSSDLPHLGYEQYF.

The chain recombines TRBV7-2 with TRBJ2-7; D gene uncertain. This CDR3 spans 12 amino acids. Trimming stripped 10 bases from V and 2 bases from J, with 12 bases between. Per the germline V gene, CDR1 is SGHTA and CDR2 is FQGNSA. Here the CDR3 DNA reads TGTGCCACCATGGACCTAGCCTACGAGCAGTACTTC. It is translated as CATMDLAYEQYF.

The DNA for the CDR3 is TGTGCCAGCAGCGTAGATGAGGGAGACACAGATACGCAGTATTTT. Protein: CASSVDEGDTDTQYF. The chain employs TRBV9 and TRBJ2-3; the D gene is possibly TRBD2 (5 bases). The V gene lost 0 bases and the J gene lost 2 bases, with 10 bases spanning the gap. The CDR3 consists of 15 residues. Germline V CDR1 and CDR2: SGDLS, YYNGEE.

The chain recombines TRBV3-1 with TRBJ1-1, with D possibly being TRBD1 (6 bases). Germline lookup yields CDR1 LGHDT and CDR2 YNNKEL (reference sequence). V lost 7 bases and J lost 6, with 12 bases in between. The length of the CDR3 is 12 residues. The CDR3 protein is CASNKGVSEAFF. In DNA form, the CDR3 reads TGTGCCAGCAACAAGGGGGTATCTGAAGCTTTCTTT. The variable domain in full, with the rest retrieved from reference TRBV3-1 and TRBJ1-1, is DTAVSQTPKYLVTQMGNDKSIKCEQNLGHDTMYWYKQDSKKFLKIMFSYNNKELIINETVPNRFSPKSPDKAHLNLHINSLELGDSAVYFCASNKGVSEAFFGQGTRLTVV.

This clonotype was counted once. This rearrangement joins TRBV19 to TRBJ2-7, with TRBD1 matching over 8 bases. This CDR3 is 14 amino acids long. V was pared by 5 bases and J by 6 bases, with 9 bases of the junction left unmatched. Germline loops: CDR1 LNHDA, CDR2 SQIVND (reference sequence). The CDR3 nucleotides are TGTGCCAGTAGTTTGACAGGGGAGGTCTCCGAGCAGTACTTC. Encoded protein: CASSLTGEVSEQYF.

CDR3 nucleotide sequence: TGTGCTACTGCTCAGGGGTTAATTACTGGCTACACCTTC. It translates to CATAQGLITGYTF. The genes are TRBV12-5 and TRBJ1-2, with D perhaps matching TRBD1 (6 bases). The CDR3 is 13 residues long. The germline V and J ends were trimmed by 10 bases and 7 bases, with 19 bases remaining between them. The V gene's germline CDR1 is LGHNT and CDR2 FRNRAP.

There are a few counts of this clonotype. V gene TRBV9 combines with J gene TRBJ2-7; D uncertain. The CDR3 covers 15 residues. V dropped 0 bases and J dropped 7 bases, with 17 bases sitting between them. The germline CDR1 and CDR2 sequences are SGDLS and YYNGEE. The DNA of the CDR3 is TGTGCCAGCAGCGTAGAGCCCCGGGTTCCTACGGAGCAGTACTTC. Protein sequence: CASSVEPRVPTEQYF.

This clonotype came up many times. The rearrangement links TRBV7-2 to TRBJ2-3; D not certain. The CDR3 length is 12 residues. The germline gives CDR1 SGHTA, CDR2 FQGNSA. V lost 4 bases and J lost 11, with 13 bases in between. CDR3 DNA sequence: TGTGCCAGCAGCTCCCCGCTGGGGAAGCAGTATTTT. Translation gives CASSSPLGKQYF.

This clonotype has a handful of counts. The chain is built from TRBV5-1 and TRBJ2-7; D not resolved. The V gene's germline CDR1 is SGHRS and CDR2 YFSETQ. This CDR3 is built from 16 residues. V gave up 2 bases and J gave up 2 bases, with 17 bases separating them. CDR3 coding DNA: TGCGCCAGCAGCTTATCCGGCCTGCCGGTGACCTACGAGCAGTACTTC. It translates to CASSLSGLPVTYEQYF.

A few counts support this clonotype. The chain links TRBV7-2 to TRBJ1-2; D unclear. Between the trimmed V and J ends, which lost 2 bases and 4 bases, there was a span of 11 bases. This CDR3 spans 14 amino acids. The germline V gene has CDR1 SGHTA and CDR2 FQGNSA. CDR3 nucleotide sequence: TGTGCCAGCAGCTTACAGTCCTCTACCTATGGCTACACCTTC. This translates into CASSLQSSTYGYTF.

The gene calls are TRBV20-1 and TRBJ1-2; D is possibly TRBD1 (5 bases). V shed 3 bases and J shed 4 bases, with 15 bases lying between them. This CDR3 has 14 amino acids. CDR1 is DFQATT, CDR2 SNEGSKA, per germline (reference sequence). Here the CDR3 DNA reads TGCAGTGCTAGCAGCAGGGCATTAGGCTATGGCTACACCTTC. It specifies CSASSRALGYGYTF.

This chain uses TRBV6-5 with TRBJ1-1; D call uncertain. The V end was cut by 6 bases, the J end by 6 bases, with 11 bases between. The CDR3 is made up of 12 amino acids. Per germline, CDR1 MNHEY and CDR2 SVGAGI. The CDR3 DNA sequence: TGTGCCAGCAGCCACCGGGGATCTGAAGCTTTCTTT. Translation: CASSHRGSEAFF.

This chain uses TRBV20-1 with TRBJ2-2, with 8 bases that match TRBD1. Germline loops: CDR1 DFQATT, CDR2 SNEGSKA (reference sequence). Losses at the gene ends were 3 bases for V and 4 bases for J; bases not matched to a gene: 7. CDR3 length: 15 amino acids. CDR3 bases: TGCAGTGCTAGTCTTACGACAGGGGCCACCGGGGAGCTGTTTTTT. This encodes CSASLTTGATGELFF.

This clonotype was counted many times. The CDR3 bases are TGTGCCAGCAGCGTCGGGCCCAGGGGGCGAGCCTACGAGCAGTACTTC. It is translated as CASSVGPRGRAYEQYF. The rearrangement uses TRBV9 and TRBJ2-7, with 8 bases matching TRBD1. Germline lookup yields CDR1 SGDLS and CDR2 YYNGEE. J gave up 2 bases and V 2 bases, and 9 bases lay outside the gene matches. The CDR3 is 16 amino acids. Looking up the rest from reference TRBV9 and TRBJ2-7 gives the full variable domain: DSGVTQTPKHLITATGQRVTLRCSPRSGDLSVYWYQQSLDQGLQFLIQYYNGEERAKGNILERFSAQQFPDLHSELNLSSLELGDSALYFCASSVGPRGRAYEQYFGPGTRLTVT.

This clonotype was counted ten times or more. The chain carries TRBV5-5 and TRBJ2-1; 9 bases line up with TRBD1. The trim removed 3 bases at V and 5 bases at J, leaving 6 bases unmatched. The germline CDR1 and CDR2 sequences are SGHKS and YYEKEE (reference sequence). This CDR3 comprises 15 residues. The CDR3 here is CASSWGGQGNNEQFF. The CDR3 DNA reads as TGTGCCAGCAGCTGGGGGGGACAGGGCAACAATGAGCAGTTCTTC.

This sequence joins TRBV6-2 or TRBV6-3 and TRBJ2-2, with TRBD2 matching over 9 bases. The CDR3 loop spans 17 amino acids. The ends lost 6 bases at V and 6 bases at J; junction bases unmatched: 14. Germline CDR1 is MNHEY and CDR2 is SVGEGT. The CDR3, as DNA: TGTGCCAGCAGCCCTGGACTAGCGCGTATCTCGGCCGGGGAGCTGTTTTTT. Translated, it gives CASSPGLARISAGELFF.

This clonotype was found a few times. The V call is TRBV20-1, the J call TRBJ2-1; either TRBD1 or TRBD2 may supply D (5 bases each). Trimming removed 7 bases from V and 4 bases from J, with 14 bases in between. Germline V gene data show CDR1 as DFQATT and CDR2 as SNEGSKA (reference sequence). The CDR3 runs 13 residues. CDR3 bases: TGCAGTGGAAGGACATCGGGGTACAATGAGCAGTTCTTC. Protein sequence: CSGRTSGYNEQFF.

This clonotype was recorded at least ten times. The chain is built from TRBV7-3 and TRBJ2-7, with 7 bases lining up with TRBD2. Germline V gene data show CDR1 as SGHTA and CDR2 as FQGTGA. This CDR3 comprises 15 residues. V trimming: 6 bases; J trimming: 2 bases; junction bases outside the gene matches: 10. CDR3 sequence: CASSRGGGFTYEQYF. The CDR3 nucleotides are TGTGCCAGCAGTCGCGGCGGGGGTTTTACCTACGAGCAGTACTTC. The variable domain in full, with the rest retrieved from reference TRBV7-3 and TRBJ2-7, is GAGVSQTPSNKVTEKGKYVELRCDPISGHTALYWYRQSLGQGPEFLIYFQGTGAADDSGLPNDRFFAVRPEGSVSTLKIQRTERGDSAVYLCASSRGGGFTYEQYFGPGTRLTVT.

The chain recombines TRBV19 with TRBJ2-4, with D perhaps being TRBD1 or TRBD2 (5 bases each). Looked up from germline, CDR1 is LNHDA and CDR2 is SQIVND (reference sequence). V was trimmed by 10 bases and J by 0 bases, leaving 19 bases between them. The CDR3 loop spans 16 amino acids. In nucleotides, the CDR3 is TGTGCCACCCAACTGGGACGGAATCTAGCCAAAAACATTCAGTACTTC. As protein: CATQLGRNLAKNIQYF.

In its sample, this clonotype was seen a few times. The CDR3 DNA sequence: TGCAGTGCTAGGGGGCACGGTGAAAAACTGTTTTTT. Protein product: CSARGHGEKLFF. This chain uses TRBV20-1 with TRBJ1-4, with a tentative D call TRBD1 (5 bases). The V and J ends lost 3 bases and 7 bases respectively, with 9 bases between them. The length of the CDR3 is 12 residues. Germline-derived CDR1 and CDR2 are DFQATT and SNEGSKA (reference sequence).

This clonotype occurred a few times. The chain joins TRBV6-2 or TRBV6-3 to TRBJ1-1, with D possibly matching TRBD1 (5 bases). Germline lookup yields CDR1 MNHEY and CDR2 SVGEGT. This CDR3 comprises 12 residues. Trimming removed 3 bases from V and 10 bases from J, with 12 bases in between. The CDR3 region has the DNA TGTGCCAGCAGTTATTCCTACGGGGGAGCTTTCTTT. Residues: CASSYSYGGAFF.

The chain joins TRBV20-1 to TRBJ2-7; 11 nucleotides match TRBD2. This CDR3 region has 14 residues. Germline V gene sequence: CDR1 DFQATT, CDR2 SNEGSKA (reference sequence). The V and J ends lost 0 bases and 4 bases, in that order; junction bases with no gene match: 2. CDR3 protein: CSARDSGGAYEQYF. For the CDR3, the DNA is TGCAGTGCTAGAGATAGCGGGGGGGCATACGAGCAGTACTTC.

This chain's CDR3 is CASSLEGHDNYGYTF. The CDR3 DNA reads TGTGCCAGCAGCTTGGAGGGACACGACAACTATGGCTACACCTTC. This chain joins TRBV5-6 and TRBJ1-2; D may be TRBD1 (6 bases). V lost 0 bases, J lost 2 bases, and 11 bases lay in between. Germline V gene sequence: CDR1 SGHDT, CDR2 YYEEEE. The CDR3 is 15 amino acids.

CDR3 amino acids: CASSFGAGAVGLTDTQYF. In DNA form, the CDR3 reads TGTGCCAGCAGCTTCGGTGCGGGGGCCGTCGGCCTCACAGATACGCAGTATTTT. This rearrangement joins TRBV7-8 to TRBJ2-3; weak D call: TRBD2 (7 bases). This CDR3 has 18 residues. The V end was cut by 3 bases, the J end by 2 bases, with 21 bases between. The germline CDR1 and CDR2 sequences are SGHVS and FQNEAQ.

The chain couples TRBV12-3 or TRBV12-4 to TRBJ2-7; TRBD1 or TRBD2 may be the D gene (5 bases each). Trimming stripped 3 bases from V and 3 bases from J, with 9 bases between. The CDR3 runs to 13 residues. The CDR3 DNA is TGTGCCAGCAGTTTGGGGGATCGCTACGAGCAGTACTTC. It yields the protein CASSLGDRYEQYF.

This clonotype was picked up a small number of times. This chain joins TRBV5-5 and TRBJ1-1; tentative D call: TRBD1 (5 bases). Germline V lookup: CDR1 SGHKS, CDR2 YYEKEE (reference sequence). V lost 0 bases and J lost 8, with 11 bases in between. This CDR3 comprises 13 residues. In DNA, the CDR3 is TGTGCCAGCAGCTTGGCCCTCAGGGTGGAAGCTTTCTTT. Encoded protein: CASSLALRVEAFF.